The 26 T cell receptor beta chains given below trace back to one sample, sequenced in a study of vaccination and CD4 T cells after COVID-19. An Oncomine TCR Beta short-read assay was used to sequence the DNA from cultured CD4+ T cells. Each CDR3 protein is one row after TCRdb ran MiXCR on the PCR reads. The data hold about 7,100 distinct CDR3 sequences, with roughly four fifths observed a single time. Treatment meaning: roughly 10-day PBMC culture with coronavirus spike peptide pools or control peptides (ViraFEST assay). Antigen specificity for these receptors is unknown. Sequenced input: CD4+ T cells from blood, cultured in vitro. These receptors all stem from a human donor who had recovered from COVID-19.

DNA for the CDR3: TGTGCCAGCAGTTTAAGGGGACGGGACCATAATTCACCCCTCCACTTT. Translating it yields CASSLRGRDHNSPLHF. The gene calls are TRBV27 and TRBJ1-6; D may be TRBD1 (5 bases). Trimming took off 2 bases at V and 5 bases at J, with 13 bases between the two ends. Germline V gene data show CDR1 as MNHEY and CDR2 as SMNVEV (reference sequence). The CDR3 loop spans 16 amino acids.

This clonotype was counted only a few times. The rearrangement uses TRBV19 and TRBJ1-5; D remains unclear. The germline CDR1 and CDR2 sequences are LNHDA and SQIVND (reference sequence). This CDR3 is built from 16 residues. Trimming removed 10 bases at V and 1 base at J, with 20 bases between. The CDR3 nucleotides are TGTGCCACCGTAGAAATAGATCGGGGAAGCAATCAGCCCCAGCATTTT. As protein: CATVEIDRGSNQPQHF.

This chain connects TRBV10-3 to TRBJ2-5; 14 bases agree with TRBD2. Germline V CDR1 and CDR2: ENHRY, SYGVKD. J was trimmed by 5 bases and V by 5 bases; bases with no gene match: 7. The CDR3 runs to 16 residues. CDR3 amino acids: CAISPGLAGARETQYF. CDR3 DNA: TGTGCCATCAGTCCGGGACTAGCGGGAGCACGGGAGACCCAGTACTTC.

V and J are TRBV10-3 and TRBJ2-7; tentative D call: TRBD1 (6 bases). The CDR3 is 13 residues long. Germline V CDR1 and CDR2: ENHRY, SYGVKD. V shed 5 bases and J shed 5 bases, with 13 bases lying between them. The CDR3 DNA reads TGTGCCATCAGTTTACAGGGCGTCCACGAGCAGTACTTC. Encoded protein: CAISLQGVHEQYF.

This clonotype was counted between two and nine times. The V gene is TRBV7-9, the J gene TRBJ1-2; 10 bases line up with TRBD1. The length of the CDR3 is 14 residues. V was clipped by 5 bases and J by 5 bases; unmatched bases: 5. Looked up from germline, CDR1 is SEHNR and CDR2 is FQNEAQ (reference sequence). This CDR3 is CASSQGQGRYGYTF. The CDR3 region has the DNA TGTGCCAGCAGCCAGGGACAGGGGAGGTATGGCTACACCTTC.

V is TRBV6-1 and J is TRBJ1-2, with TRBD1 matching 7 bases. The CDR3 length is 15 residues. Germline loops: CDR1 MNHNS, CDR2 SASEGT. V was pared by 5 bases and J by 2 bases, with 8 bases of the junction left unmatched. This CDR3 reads CASSTNHRGNYGYTF. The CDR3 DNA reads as TGTGCCAGCAGTACTAATCACAGGGGCAACTATGGCTACACCTTC.

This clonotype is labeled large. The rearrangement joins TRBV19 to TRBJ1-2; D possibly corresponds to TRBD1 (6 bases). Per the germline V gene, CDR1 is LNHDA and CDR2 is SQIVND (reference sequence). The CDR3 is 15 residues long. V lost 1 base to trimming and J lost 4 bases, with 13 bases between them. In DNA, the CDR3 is TGTGCCAGTAGTATAGGGACAGACCGTCCCTATGGCTACACCTTC. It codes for CASSIGTDRPYGYTF.

CDR3 amino acids: CASSHQKGEQFF. CDR3 DNA: TGTGCCAGCAGTCATCAGAAGGGTGAGCAGTTCTTC. The chain employs TRBV27 and TRBJ2-1; D is undetermined. The CDR3 sequence is 12 residues long. Trimming left V 5 bases short and J 9 bases short, with 11 bases between. CDR1 and CDR2 from the germline V gene are MNHEY and SMNVEV (reference sequence).

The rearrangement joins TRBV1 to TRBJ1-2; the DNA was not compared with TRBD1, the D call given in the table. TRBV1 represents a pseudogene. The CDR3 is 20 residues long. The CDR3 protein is CTSSQRTGSNPDEANYGYTF. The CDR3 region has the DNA TGCACCAGCAGCCAGAGGACAGGGTCCAACCCAGATGAAGCTAACTATGGCTACACCTTC.

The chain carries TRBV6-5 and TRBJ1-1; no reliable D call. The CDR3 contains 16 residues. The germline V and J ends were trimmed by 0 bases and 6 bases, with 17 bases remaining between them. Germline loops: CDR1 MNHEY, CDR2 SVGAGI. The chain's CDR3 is CASSYSIGVDNSEAFF. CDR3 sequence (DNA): TGTGCCAGCAGTTACTCGATCGGGGTAGACAATTCTGAAGCTTTCTTT.

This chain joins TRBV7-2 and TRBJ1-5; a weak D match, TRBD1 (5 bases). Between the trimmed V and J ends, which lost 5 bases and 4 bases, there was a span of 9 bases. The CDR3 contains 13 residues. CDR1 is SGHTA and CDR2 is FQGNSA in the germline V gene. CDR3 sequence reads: CASSLRQNQPQHF. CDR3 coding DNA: TGTGCCAGCAGCCTTAGACAGAATCAGCCCCAGCATTTT.

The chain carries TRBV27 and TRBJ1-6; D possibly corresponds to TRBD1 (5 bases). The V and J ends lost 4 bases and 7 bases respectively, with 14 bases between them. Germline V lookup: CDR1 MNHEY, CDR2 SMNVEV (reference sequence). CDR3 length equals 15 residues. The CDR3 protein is CASSWGTVGNSPLHF. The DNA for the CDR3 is TGTGCCAGCAGTTGGGGCACGGTCGGGAATTCACCCCTCCACTTT.

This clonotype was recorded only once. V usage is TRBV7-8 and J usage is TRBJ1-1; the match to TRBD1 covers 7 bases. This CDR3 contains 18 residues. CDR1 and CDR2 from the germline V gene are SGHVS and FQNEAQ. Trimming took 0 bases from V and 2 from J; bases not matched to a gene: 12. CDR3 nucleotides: TGTGCCAGCAGCTTAGCACAGGGGCCCCTCCTGCTAAACACTGAAGCTTTCTTT. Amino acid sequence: CASSLAQGPLLLNTEAFF.

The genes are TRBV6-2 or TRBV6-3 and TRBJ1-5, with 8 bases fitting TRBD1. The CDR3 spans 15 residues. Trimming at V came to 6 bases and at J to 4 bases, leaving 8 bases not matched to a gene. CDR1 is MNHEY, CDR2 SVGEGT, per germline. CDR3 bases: TGTGCCAGCAGGCCACAGGGGGGCCAAAATCAGCCCCAGCATTTT. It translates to CASRPQGGQNQPQHF.

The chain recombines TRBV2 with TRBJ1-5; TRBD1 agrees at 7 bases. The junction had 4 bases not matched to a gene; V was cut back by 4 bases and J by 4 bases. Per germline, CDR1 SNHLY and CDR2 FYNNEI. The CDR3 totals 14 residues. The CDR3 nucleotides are TGTGCCAGCAGTGTGGGGACAGTGAATCAGCCCCAGCATTTT. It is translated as CASSVGTVNQPQHF.

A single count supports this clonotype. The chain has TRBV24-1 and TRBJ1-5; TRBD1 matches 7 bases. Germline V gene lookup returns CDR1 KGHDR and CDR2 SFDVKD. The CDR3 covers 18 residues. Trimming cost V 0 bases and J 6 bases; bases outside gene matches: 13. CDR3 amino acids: CATSDLAQTGEGVQPQHF. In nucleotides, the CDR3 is TGTGCCACCAGTGATTTGGCCCAAACAGGGGAAGGGGTTCAGCCCCAGCATTTT.

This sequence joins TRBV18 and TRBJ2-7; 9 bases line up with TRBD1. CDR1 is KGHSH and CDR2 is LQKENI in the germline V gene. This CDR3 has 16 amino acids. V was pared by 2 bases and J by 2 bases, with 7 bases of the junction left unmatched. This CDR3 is CASSPRGQGHTYEQYF. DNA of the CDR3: TGTGCCAGCTCACCAAGGGGACAGGGTCACACCTACGAGCAGTACTTC. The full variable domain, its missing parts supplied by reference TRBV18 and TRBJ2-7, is NAGVMQNPRHLVRRRGQEARLRCSPMKGHSHVYWYRQLPEEGLKFMVYLQKENIIDESGMPKERFSAEFPKEGPSILRIQQVVRGDSAAYFCASSPRGQGHTYEQYFGPGTRLTVT.

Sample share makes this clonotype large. The CDR3 nucleotides read TGTGCCAGCAGCTTAGATGGGGGTCGTATGGCCCGCTACACCTTC. It translates to CASSLDGGRMARYTF. The gene calls are TRBV11-2 and TRBJ1-2; possible D gene TRBD1, 5 bases. The V end was cut by 0 bases, the J end by 9 bases, with 17 bases between. Germline V lookup: CDR1 SGHAT, CDR2 FQNNGV. This CDR3 contains 15 residues.

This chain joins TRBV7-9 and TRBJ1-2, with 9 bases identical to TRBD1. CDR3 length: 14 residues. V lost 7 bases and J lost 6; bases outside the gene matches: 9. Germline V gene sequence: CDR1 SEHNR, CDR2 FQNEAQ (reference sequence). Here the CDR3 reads CASIPGQGSHGYTF. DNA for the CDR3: TGTGCCAGCATACCGGGACAGGGAAGCCATGGCTACACCTTC.

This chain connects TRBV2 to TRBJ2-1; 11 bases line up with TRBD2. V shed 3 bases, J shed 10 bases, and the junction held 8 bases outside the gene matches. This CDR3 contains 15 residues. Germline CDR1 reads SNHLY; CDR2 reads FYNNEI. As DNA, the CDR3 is TGTGCCAGCAGTGATTATGCTAGCGGGGGGATAGAGCAGTTCTTC. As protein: CASSDYASGGIEQFF.

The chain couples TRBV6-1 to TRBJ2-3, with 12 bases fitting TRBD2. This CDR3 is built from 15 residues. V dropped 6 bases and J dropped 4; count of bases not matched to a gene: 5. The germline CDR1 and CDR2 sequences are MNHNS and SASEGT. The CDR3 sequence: CASRRTSGIADTQYF. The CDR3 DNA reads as TGTGCCAGCAGGCGGACTAGCGGGATAGCAGATACGCAGTATTTT.

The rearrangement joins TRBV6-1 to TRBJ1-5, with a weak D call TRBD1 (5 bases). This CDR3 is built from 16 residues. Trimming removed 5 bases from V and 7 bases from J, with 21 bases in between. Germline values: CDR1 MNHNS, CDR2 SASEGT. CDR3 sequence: CASSTRFRAESQPQHF. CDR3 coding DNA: TGTGCCAGCAGTACCAGGTTCAGGGCAGAGAGCCAGCCCCAGCATTTT.

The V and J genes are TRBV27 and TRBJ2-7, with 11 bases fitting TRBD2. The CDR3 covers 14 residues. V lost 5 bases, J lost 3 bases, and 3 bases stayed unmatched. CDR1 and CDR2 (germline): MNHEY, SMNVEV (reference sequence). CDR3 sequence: CASSRLAGNYEQYF. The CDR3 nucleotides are TGTGCCAGCAGTAGACTAGCGGGAAACTACGAGCAGTACTTC.

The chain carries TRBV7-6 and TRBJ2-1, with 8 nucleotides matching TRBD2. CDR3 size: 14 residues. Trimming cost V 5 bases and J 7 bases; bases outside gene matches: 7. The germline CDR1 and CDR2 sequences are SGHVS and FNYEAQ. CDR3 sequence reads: CASSPGTSGNEQFF. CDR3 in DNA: TGTGCCAGCAGCCCGGGGACTAGTGGGAATGAGCAGTTCTTC.

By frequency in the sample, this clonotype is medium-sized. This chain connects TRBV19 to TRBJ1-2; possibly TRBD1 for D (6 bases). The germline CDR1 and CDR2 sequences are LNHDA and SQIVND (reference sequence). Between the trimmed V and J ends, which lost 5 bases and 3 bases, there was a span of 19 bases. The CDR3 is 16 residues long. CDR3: CASSPLGGVGDYGYTF. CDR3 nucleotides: TGTGCCAGTAGTCCCCTCGGGGGCGTCGGAGACTATGGCTACACCTTC.

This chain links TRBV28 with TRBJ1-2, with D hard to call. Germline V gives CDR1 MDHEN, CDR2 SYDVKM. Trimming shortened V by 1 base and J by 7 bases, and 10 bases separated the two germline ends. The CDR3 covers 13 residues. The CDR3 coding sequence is TGTGCCAGCAGTTTATCTGGAGGTCGTGGCTACACCTTC. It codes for CASSLSGGRGYTF.